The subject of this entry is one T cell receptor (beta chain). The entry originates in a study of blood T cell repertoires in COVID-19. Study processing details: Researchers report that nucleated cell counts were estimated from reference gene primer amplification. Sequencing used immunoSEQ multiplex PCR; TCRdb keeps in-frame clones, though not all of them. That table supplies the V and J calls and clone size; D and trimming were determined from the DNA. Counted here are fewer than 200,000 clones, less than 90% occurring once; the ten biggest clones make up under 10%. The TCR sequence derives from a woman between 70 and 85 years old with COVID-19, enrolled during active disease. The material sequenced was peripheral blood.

CDR3 DNA: TGCGCCAGCAGCCAAGGGGTAGAGGGCGGCTATGGCTACACCTTC. Its protein product is CASSQGVEGGYGYTF. The J gene is TRBJ1-2, the V gene TRBV4-1; D is unresolved. Trimming removed 1 base at V and 4 bases at J, with 13 bases between. Per the germline V gene, CDR1 is MGHRA and CDR2 is YSYEKL. The CDR3 length is 15 residues.